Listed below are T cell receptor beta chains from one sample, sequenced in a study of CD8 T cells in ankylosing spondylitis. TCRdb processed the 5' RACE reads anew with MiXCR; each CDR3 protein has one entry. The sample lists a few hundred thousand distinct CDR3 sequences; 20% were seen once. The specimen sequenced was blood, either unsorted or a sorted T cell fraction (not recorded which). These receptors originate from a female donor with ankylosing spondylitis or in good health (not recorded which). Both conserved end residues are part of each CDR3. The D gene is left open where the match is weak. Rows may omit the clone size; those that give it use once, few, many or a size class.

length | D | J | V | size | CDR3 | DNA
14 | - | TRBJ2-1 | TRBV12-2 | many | CASRLAQRDNEQFF | TGTGCAAGTCGCTTAGCGCAACGGGATAATGAGCAGTTCTTC
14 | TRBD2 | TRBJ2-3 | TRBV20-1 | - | CSATTSGLTDTQYF | TGCAGTGCTACTACTAGCGGTCTCACAGATACGCAGTATTTT
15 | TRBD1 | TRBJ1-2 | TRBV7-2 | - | CASSRNVQGSYGYTF | TGTGCCAGCAGTCGAAACGTACAGGGGAGCTATGGCTACACCTTC
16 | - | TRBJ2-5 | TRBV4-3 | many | CASSQEYRPIQETQYF | TGCGCCAGCAGCCAAGAATACAGGCCTATTCAAGAGACCCAGTACTTC
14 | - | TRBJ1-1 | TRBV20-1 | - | CSARAASLVTEAFF | TGCAGTGCCAGAGCTGCCAGTCTGGTCACTGAAGCTTTCTTT
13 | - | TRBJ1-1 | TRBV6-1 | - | CASVREEGTEAFF | TGTGCCAGCGTAAGGGAGGAGGGTACTGAAGCTTTCTTT
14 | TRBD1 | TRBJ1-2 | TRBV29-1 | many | CSAGQGMNNYGYTF | TGCAGCGCCGGACAGGGGATGAACAACTATGGCTACACCTTC
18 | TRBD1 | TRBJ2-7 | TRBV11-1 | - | CASSPVGTDNKRSYEQYF | TGTGCCAGCAGCCCCGTGGGGACAGATAACAAGAGAAGCTACGAGCAGTACTTC
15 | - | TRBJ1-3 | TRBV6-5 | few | CASSYLVGKENTIYF | TGTGCCAGCAGTTACTTAGTAGGGAAGGAAAACACCATATATTTT
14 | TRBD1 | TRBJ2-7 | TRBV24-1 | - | CATSADRGPYEQYF | TGTGCCACCAGTGCCGACAGGGGTCCCTACGAGCAGTACTTC
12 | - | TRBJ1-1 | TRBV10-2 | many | CASSEGGAEAFF | TGCGCCAGCAGTGAGGGGGGGGCTGAAGCTTTCTTT
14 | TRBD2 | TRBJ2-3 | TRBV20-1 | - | CSARDLAGLDTQYF | TGCAGTGCTAGAGATCTAGCGGGACTTGATACGCAGTATTTT
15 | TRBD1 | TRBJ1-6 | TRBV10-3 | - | CAISPTGQGDSPLHF | TGTGCCATCAGTCCCACTGGACAGGGGGATTCACCCCTCCACTTT
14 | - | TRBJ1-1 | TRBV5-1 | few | CASSLNWGTTEAFF | TGCGCCAGCAGCTTGAATTGGGGGACCACTGAAGCTTTCTTT
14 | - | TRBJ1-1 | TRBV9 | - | CASSVGQRITEAFF | TGTGCCAGCAGCGTAGGACAGAGGATAACTGAAGCTTTCTTT
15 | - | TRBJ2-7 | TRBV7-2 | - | CASSLSPGESYEQYF | TGTGCCAGCAGCTTAAGTCCAGGTGAATCCTACGAGCAGTACTTC
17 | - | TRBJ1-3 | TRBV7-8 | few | CASSPGGGAFSGNTIYF | TGTGCCAGCAGCCCCGGCGGGGGAGCATTCTCTGGAAACACCATATATTTT
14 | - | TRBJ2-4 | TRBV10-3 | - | CAISGGEGGNIQYF | TGTGCCATCAGTGGAGGTGAGGGTGGAAACATTCAGTACTTC
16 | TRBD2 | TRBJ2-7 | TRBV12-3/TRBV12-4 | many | CASSPRLLAGAYEQYF | TGTGCCAGCAGTCCCCGCCTACTAGCGGGAGCCTACGAGCAGTACTTC
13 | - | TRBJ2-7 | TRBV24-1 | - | CATSERGRDEQYF | TGTGCCACCAGTGAGAGGGGGAGAGACGAGCAGTACTTC
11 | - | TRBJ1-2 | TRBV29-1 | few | CSVEMGYGYTF | TGCAGCGTGGAGATGGGCTATGGCTACACCTTC
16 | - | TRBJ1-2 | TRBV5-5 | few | CASSPGSAGDSYGYTF | TGTGCCAGCAGCCCCGGGTCGGCAGGGGATAGCTATGGCTACACCTTC
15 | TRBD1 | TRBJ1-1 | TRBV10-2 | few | CASKGSRDRNTEAFF | TGCGCCAGCAAGGGGAGTCGGGACAGGAACACTGAAGCTTTCTTT
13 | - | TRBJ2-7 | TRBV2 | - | CASSGGRAYEQYF | TGTGCCAGCAGTGGGGGCAGGGCCTACGAGCAGTACTTC
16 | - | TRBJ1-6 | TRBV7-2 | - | CASSSRTGRNNSPLHF | TGTGCCAGCAGCTCCAGGACGGGGAGGAATAATTCACCCCTCCACTTT
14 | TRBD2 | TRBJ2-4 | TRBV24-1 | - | CATRAGGTKNIQYF | TGTGCCACCAGGGCGGGAGGTACCAAAAACATTCAGTACTTC
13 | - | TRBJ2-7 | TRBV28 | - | CASSPRDGYEQYF | TGTGCCAGCAGTCCCAGGGACGGTTACGAGCAGTACTTC
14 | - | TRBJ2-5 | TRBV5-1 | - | CASSFPLGGETQYF | TGCGCCAGCAGCTTCCCACTGGGAGGAGAGACCCAGTACTTC
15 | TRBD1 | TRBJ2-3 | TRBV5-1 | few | CASSSDRPSTDTQYF | TGCGCCAGCAGCTCGGACAGGCCTAGCACAGATACGCAGTATTTT
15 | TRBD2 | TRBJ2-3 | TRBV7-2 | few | CASSLVAGGPDTQYF | TGTGCCAGCAGCTTAGTTGCGGGAGGGCCAGATACGCAGTATTTT
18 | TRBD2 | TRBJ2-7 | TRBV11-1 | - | CASSLGGGLAGAPHEQYF | TGTGCCAGCAGCTTAGGCGGCGGGCTAGCGGGAGCCCCCCACGAGCAGTACTTC
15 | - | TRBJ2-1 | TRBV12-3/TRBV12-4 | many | CASSLRSSSYNEQFF | TGTGCCAGCAGTTTAAGGTCTAGTTCCTACAATGAGCAGTTCTTC
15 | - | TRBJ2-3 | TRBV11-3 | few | CASSLGGTSTDTQYF | TGTGCCAGCAGCTTAGGTGGGACTAGCACAGATACGCAGTATTTT